This T cell receptor (beta chain) stems from a study of preoperative IRX-2 immunotherapy in early breast cancer. The method was immunoSEQ multiplex PCR; TCRdb's version includes in-frame clones alone and lacks a portion of them. The table shows roughly 43,000 clones, with just under 95% occurring only once. V was pared by 1 base and J by 4 bases, with 11 bases between. The CDR3 totals 14 residues. Germline CDR1 is LGHNA and CDR2 is YNFKEQ. As for treatment: preoperative locoregional IRX-2 cytokine immunotherapy. The specimen comprised tumor tissue, sampled after IRX-2 immunotherapy. The TCR originated in a human donor with breast cancer. The chain links TRBV4-2 to TRBJ2-7; D possibly corresponds to TRBD2 (6 bases). Here the CDR3 reads CASSQAMEGYEQYF. The CDR3 DNA sequence: TGTGCCAGCAGCCAAGCGATGGAGGGTTACGAGCAGTACTTC.